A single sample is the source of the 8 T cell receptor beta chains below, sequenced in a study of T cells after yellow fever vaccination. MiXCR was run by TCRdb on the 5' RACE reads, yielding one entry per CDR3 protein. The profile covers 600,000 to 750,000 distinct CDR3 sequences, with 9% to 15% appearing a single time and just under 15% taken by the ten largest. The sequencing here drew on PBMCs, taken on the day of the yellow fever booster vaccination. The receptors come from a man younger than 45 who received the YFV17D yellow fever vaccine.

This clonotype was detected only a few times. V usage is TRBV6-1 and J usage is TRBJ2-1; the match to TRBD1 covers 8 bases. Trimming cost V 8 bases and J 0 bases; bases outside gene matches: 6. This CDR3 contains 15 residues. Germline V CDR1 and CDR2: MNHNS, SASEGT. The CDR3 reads CASWRTGSSYNEQFF. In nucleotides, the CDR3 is TGTGCCAGCTGGAGGACAGGGAGCTCCTACAATGAGCAGTTCTTC.

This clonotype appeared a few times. CDR3 nucleotides: TGTGCCAGCAGCTTATGGATGGGGTTGGGGGACACTAGCAATCAGCCCCAGCATTTT. It encodes CASSLWMGLGDTSNQPQHF. V is TRBV11-1 and J is TRBJ1-5, with D perhaps matching TRBD1 (6 bases). V lost 2 bases to trimming and J lost 0 bases, with 20 bases between them. In germline, CDR1 is SGHAT, CDR2 FQDESV (reference sequence). The CDR3 is 19 residues long.

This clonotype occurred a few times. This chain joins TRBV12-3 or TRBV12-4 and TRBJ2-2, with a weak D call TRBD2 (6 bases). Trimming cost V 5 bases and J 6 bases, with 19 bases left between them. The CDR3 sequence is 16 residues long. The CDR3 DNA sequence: TGTGCCAGCAGTCTATCGGGACTCGCCCGACCCGGGGAGCTGTTTTTT. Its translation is CASSLSGLARPGELFF.

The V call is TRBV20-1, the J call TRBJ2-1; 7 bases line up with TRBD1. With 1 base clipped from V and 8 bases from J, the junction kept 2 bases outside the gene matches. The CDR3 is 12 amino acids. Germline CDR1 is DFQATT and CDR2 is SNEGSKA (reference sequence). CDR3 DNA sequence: TGCAGTGCTAGAGCCGACAGGGATGAGCAGTTCTTC. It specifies CSARADRDEQFF.

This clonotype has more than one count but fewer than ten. The CDR3 region has the DNA TGTGCCACCAGTGCTCGAAGCTCCTACAATGAGCAGTTCTTC. Translating gives CATSARSSYNEQFF. The chain combines TRBV24-1 with TRBJ2-1; D ambiguous. The CDR3 has 14 amino acids. V lost 5 bases and J 0 bases, leaving 7 bases between the germline ends. Germline CDR1 reads KGHDR; CDR2 reads SFDVKD.

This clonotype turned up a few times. As DNA, the CDR3 is TGCAGTGCTAGTTTGAGGTCCTACGAGCAGTACTTC. This codes for CSASLRSYEQYF. The chain carries TRBV20-1 and TRBJ2-7; D is unresolved. Germline V CDR1 and CDR2: DFQATT, SNEGSKA (reference sequence). V shed 3 bases and J shed 1 base, with 7 bases lying between them. The CDR3 is 12 residues long.

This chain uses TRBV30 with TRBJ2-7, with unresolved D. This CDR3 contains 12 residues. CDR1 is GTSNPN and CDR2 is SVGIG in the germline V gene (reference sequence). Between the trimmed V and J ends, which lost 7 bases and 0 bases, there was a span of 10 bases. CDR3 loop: CAFDPGSYEQYF. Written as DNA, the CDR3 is TGTGCCTTTGATCCGGGCTCCTACGAGCAGTACTTC.

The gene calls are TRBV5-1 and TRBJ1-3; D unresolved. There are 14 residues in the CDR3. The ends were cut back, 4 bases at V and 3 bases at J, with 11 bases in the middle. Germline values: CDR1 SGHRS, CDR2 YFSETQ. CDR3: CASSHDEGGNTIYF. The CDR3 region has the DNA TGCGCCAGCAGCCACGACGAAGGTGGAAACACCATATATTTT.